The rows below give T cell receptor beta chains drawn from one sample of a study of cytomegalovirus exposure and HLA in healthy donors. Assay: immunoSEQ multiplex PCR; the TCRdb copy retains only in-frame clones and omits some. Among more than 100,000 clones listed, approximately 79% were seen once. The sequenced sample was PBMCs. The source is a man aged 50 to 60 in good health and CMV-seropositive. CDR3s include the opening cysteine and the closing phenylalanine or tryptophan. Each record gives: clone size, V gene, J gene, D gene, CDR3 DNA, CDR3 protein. The D gene is left open where the match is weak. Clone size is stated in some rows and not others, as once, few, many or a class when expanded.

-	TRBV10-3	TRBJ1-1	TRBD1	TGTGCCATCAGTCAAGGACAGGGAATGAACACTGAAGCTTTCTTT	CAISQGQGMNTEAFF
-	TRBV5-6	TRBJ1-1	-	TGTGCCAGCAGCCACACAGGGAGAATGAACACTGAAGCTTTCTTT	CASSHTGRMNTEAFF
-	TRBV2	TRBJ2-7	TRBD1	TGTGCCATAATAGGGGGCAACTCCTACGAGCAGTACTTC	CAIIGGNSYEQYF
-	TRBV2	TRBJ2-1	TRBD1	TGTGCCAGCAGGGCCGGGACAGGGGGCCGCGATGAGCAGTTCTTC	CASRAGTGGRDEQFF
-	TRBV18	TRBJ2-7	TRBD1	TGTGCCAGCTCACCGCGGGGACAGGGTGTTATCTACGAGCAGTACTTC	CASSPRGQGVIYEQYF
-	TRBV5-5	TRBJ1-2	TRBD1	TGTGCCAGCAGCTTGACAGGGGCGTATGGCTACACCTTC	CASSLTGAYGYTF
-	TRBV7-7	TRBJ2-1	TRBD2	TGTGCCAGCAGCTTGAGACCCCCAGTAGCGGGGACATACAATGAGCAGTTCTTC	CASSLRPPVAGTYNEQFF
once	TRBV4-3	TRBJ1-2	-	TGCGCCAGCAGCCAAGAACCATCTCCTACCTATGGCTACACCTTC	CASSQEPSPTYGYTF
-	TRBV4-1	TRBJ1-2	-	TGCGCCAGCAGCCAAGACGGCTCGGGAGGGGGGAGCTACACCTTC	CASSQDGSGGGSYTF
-	TRBV5-1	TRBJ2-3	-	TGCGCCAGCAGCTTTGGACACGTTGGCACAGATACGCAGTATTTT	CASSFGHVGTDTQYF
-	TRBV21-1	TRBJ1-1	-	TGTGCCAGCAGCAAGCCCCGTGAGGGCAACACTGAAGCTTTCTTT	CASSKPREGNTEAFF
-	TRBV29-1	TRBJ2-5	-	TGCAGCGTTGATGGTGCATATAGAGAGACCCAGTACTTC	CSVDGAYRETQYF
-	TRBV7-8	TRBJ1-5	-	TGTGCCAGCAGCCCCGAGAGGGCTAGCAATCAGCCCCAGCATTTT	CASSPERASNQPQHF
-	TRBV19	TRBJ1-1	-	TGTGCCAGTAGTATTGGCTCAAGGGGTACTGAAGCTTTCTTT	CASSIGSRGTEAFF
-	TRBV7-8	TRBJ2-7	TRBD2	TGTGCCAGCAGCTTAGAACTAGCGGGAGACTACGAGCAGTACTTC	CASSLELAGDYEQYF
-	TRBV10-1	TRBJ2-7	TRBD1	TGCGCCAGCAGTGAGTCGGGACAGCAATCCTACGAGCAGTACTTC	CASSESGQQSYEQYF